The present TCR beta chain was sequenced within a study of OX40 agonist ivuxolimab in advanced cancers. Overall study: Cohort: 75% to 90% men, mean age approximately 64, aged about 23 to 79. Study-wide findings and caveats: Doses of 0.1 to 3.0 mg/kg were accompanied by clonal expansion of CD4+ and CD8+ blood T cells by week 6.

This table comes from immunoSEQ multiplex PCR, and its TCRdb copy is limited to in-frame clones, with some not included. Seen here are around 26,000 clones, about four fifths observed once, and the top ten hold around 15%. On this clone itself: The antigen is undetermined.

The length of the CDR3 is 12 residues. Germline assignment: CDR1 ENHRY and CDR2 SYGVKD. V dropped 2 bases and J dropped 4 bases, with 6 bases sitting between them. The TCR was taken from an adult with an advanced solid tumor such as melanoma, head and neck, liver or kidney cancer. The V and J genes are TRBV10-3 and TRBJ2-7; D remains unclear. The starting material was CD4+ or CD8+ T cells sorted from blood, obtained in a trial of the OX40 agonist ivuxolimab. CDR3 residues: CAISETFYEQYF. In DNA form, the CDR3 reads TGTGCCATCAGTGAGACGTTTTACGAGCAGTACTTC.